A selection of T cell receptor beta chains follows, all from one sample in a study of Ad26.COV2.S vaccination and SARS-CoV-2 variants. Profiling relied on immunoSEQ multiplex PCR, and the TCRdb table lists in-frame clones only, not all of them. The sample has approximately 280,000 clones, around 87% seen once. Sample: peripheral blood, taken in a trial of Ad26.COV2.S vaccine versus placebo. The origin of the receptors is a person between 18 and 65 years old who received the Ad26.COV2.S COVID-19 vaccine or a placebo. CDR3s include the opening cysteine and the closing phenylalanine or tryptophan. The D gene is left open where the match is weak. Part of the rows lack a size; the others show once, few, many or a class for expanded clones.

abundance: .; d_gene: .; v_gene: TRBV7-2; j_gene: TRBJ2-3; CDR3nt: TGTGCCAGCAGCTTAGGGAGAACAGATACGCAGTATTTT; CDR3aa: CASSLGRTDTQYF
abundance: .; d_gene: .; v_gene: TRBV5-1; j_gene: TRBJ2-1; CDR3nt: TGCGCCAGCAGCTTGCGGGAGACGTCCTACAATGAGCAGTTCTTC; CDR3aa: CASSLRETSYNEQFF
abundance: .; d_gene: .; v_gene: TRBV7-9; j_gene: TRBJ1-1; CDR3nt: TGTGCCAGCAGCTTTAGCGGACTCCACACTGAAGCTTTCTTT; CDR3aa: CASSFSGLHTEAFF
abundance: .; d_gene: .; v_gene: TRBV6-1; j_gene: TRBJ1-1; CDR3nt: TGTGCCAGCAGTGTTCAGGGTGGGGAAATGAACACTGAAGCTTTCTTT; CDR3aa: CASSVQGGEMNTEAFF
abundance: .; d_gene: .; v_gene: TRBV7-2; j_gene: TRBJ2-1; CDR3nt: TGTGCCAGCAGCGCACAGATTTCCCCCTACAATGAGCAGTTCTTC; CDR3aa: CASSAQISPYNEQFF
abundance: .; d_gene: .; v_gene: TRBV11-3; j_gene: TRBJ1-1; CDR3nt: TGTGCCAGCAGCTTTAGGGAAAACACTGAAGCTTTCTTT; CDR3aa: CASSFRENTEAFF
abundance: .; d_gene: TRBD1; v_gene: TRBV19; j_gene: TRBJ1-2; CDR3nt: TGTGCCAGTAGTACAACAGGGGAGTATGGCTACACCTTC; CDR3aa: CASSTTGEYGYTF
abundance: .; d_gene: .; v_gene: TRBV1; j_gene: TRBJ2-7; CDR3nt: TGCACCAGCAGCCATGCCAGGCTGGGACTCCCCTACGAGCAGTACTTC; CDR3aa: CTSSHARLGLPYEQYF
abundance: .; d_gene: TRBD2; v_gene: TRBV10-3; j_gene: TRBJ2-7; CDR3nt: TGTGCCACAGTGCCGGACAGCGGGAGCGTCCAGCAGTACTTC; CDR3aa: CATVPDSGSVQQYF
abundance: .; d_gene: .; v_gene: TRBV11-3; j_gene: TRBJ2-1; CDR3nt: TGTGCCAGCAGCCTCGGACAAGCCTACAATGAGCAGTTCTTC; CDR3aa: CASSLGQAYNEQFF
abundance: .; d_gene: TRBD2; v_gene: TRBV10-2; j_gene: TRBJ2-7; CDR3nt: TGCGCCAGCAGCCGAGGACTAGCGGGGGCCTCCTCCTACGAGCAGTACTTC; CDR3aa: CASSRGLAGASSYEQYF
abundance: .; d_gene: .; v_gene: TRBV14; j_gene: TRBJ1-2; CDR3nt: TGTGCCAGCAGCCAGGTCGATAGGGGACTCTATGGCTACACCTTC; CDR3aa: CASSQVDRGLYGYTF
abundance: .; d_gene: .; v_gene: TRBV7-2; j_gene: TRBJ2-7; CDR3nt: TGTGCCAGCAGCTTAGCGGGGCGGTACGAGCAGTACTTC; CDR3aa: CASSLAGRYEQYF
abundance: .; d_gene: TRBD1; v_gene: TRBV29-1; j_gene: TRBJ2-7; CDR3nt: TGCAGCGTTGAAGAACAGGGGACCTACGAGCAGTACTTC; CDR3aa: CSVEEQGTYEQYF
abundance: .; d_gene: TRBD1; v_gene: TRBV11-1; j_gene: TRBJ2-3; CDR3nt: TGTGCCAGCAGCCACGACAGGGCAGATACGCAGTATTTT; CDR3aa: CASSHDRADTQYF
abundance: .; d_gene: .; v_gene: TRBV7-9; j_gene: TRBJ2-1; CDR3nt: TGTGCCAGCAGAAGGGGCGCTGAGCAGTTCTTC; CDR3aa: CASRRGAEQFF
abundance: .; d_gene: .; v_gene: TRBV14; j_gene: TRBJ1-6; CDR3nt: TGTGCCAGCAGCCAAGCTCAGAACAGTTCACCCCTCCACTTT; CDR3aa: CASSQAQNSSPLHF
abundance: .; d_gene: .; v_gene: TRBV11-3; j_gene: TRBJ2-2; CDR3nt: TGTGCCAGCAAGATGACAGGCACCGGGGAGCTGTTTTTT; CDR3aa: CASKMTGTGELFF
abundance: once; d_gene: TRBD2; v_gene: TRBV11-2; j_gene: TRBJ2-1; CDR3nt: TGTGCCAGCAGCCCGACACAGTGGGAGGGCCATGAGCAGTTCTTC; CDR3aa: CASSPTQWEGHEQFF
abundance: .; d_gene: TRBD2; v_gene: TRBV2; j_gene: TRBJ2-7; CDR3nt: TGTGCCAGCAGTCTTGGACTAGCAGGCTACGAGCAGTACTTC; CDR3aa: CASSLGLAGYEQYF